A single sample gave rise to the 8 T cell receptor beta chains below, sequenced in a study of blood T cells in healthy people across ages. PCR was performed a second time for 7 to 11 cycles using a sample-barcoded 5' primer and a J-beta primer mix. A single record per CDR3 protein comes from TCRdb applying MiXCR to the 5' RACE reads. The sample has approximately 800,000 distinct CDR3 sequences; 62% are singletons. The sequenced sample consisted of blood. These receptors all stem from a young man in good health.

V and J are TRBV2 and TRBJ2-5; 7 bases align to TRBD1. The CDR3 extends over 16 amino acids. J lost 2 bases, V lost 6 bases, and 12 bases had no gene match. The V gene's germline CDR1 is SNHLY and CDR2 FYNNEI. As DNA, the CDR3 is TGTGCCAGCAGCGCAAACCACCAGGGGGTTCAAGAGACCCAGTACTTC. Its translation is CASSANHQGVQETQYF.

This clonotype turned up a few times. The chain carries TRBV11-1 and TRBJ2-6; a possible D gene is TRBD1 (5 bases). CDR1 SGHAT and CDR2 FQDESV come from the germline V gene (reference sequence). This CDR3 contains 17 residues. V dropped 2 bases and J dropped 2 bases, with 13 bases sitting between them. The CDR3 spells CASSLKQGTTGANVLTF. The CDR3 nucleotides read TGTGCCAGCAGCTTAAAGCAGGGTACAACTGGGGCCAACGTCCTGACTTTC.

The genes are TRBV5-5 and TRBJ1-2; D gene ambiguous. V was shortened by 0 bases and J by 4 bases, with 13 bases between the two germline ends. This CDR3 is 15 amino acids long. Germline V gene sequence: CDR1 SGHKS, CDR2 YYEKEE (reference sequence). The CDR3 region has the DNA TGTGCCAGCAGCTTGGCGGAGCCGGGGAGCTATGGCTACACCTTC. Translating gives CASSLAEPGSYGYTF.

The rearrangement links TRBV6-2 or TRBV6-3 to TRBJ2-3; 8 bases line up with TRBD1. The trim removed 6 bases at V and 1 base at J, leaving 9 bases unmatched. Germline V gives CDR1 MNHEY, CDR2 SVGEGT. The CDR3 runs 16 residues. The CDR3 sequence is CASSPGPGQGTDTQYF. In DNA form, the CDR3 reads TGTGCCAGCAGCCCCGGTCCGGGACAGGGCACAGATACGCAGTATTTT.

This clonotype was seen more than once but under ten times. The chain carries TRBV7-9 and TRBJ1-1; no clear D gene. This CDR3 has 12 residues. Trimming took off 7 bases at V and 3 bases at J, with 9 bases between the two ends. Per germline, CDR1 SEHNR and CDR2 FQNEAQ (reference sequence). The CDR3 nucleotides are TGTGCCAGCAAAACCCGGGACACTGAAGCTTTCTTT. This gives the protein CASKTRDTEAFF. The complete variable domain, with remaining parts taken from reference TRBV7-9 and TRBJ1-1, reads DTGVSQNPRHKITKRGQNVTFRCDPISEHNRLYWYRQTLGQGPEFLTYFQNEAQLEKSRLLSDRFSAERPKGSFSTLEIQRTEQGDSAMYLCASKTRDTEAFFGQGTRLTVV.

The J gene is TRBJ1-5, the V gene TRBV9; a weak D match, TRBD1 (5 bases). From germline, CDR1 is SGDLS and CDR2 YYNGEE. The CDR3 consists of 15 residues. Trimming removed 4 bases at V and 4 bases at J, with 15 bases between. The CDR3 region is CASSSDGRGNQPQHF. Here the CDR3 DNA reads TGTGCCAGCAGCTCAGATGGGAGGGGTAATCAGCCCCAGCATTTT.

This sequence joins TRBV7-9 and TRBJ2-7; unclear D gene. The last part of the DNA fits TRBJ2-4 better; the J call may be wrong. CDR3 length: 11 amino acids. The germline gives CDR1 SEHNR, CDR2 FQNEAQ (reference sequence). CDR3 sequence: CASSLADIQYF. CDR3 nucleotide sequence: TGTGCCAGCAGCTTAGCGGACATTCAGTACTTC.

This clonotype was counted between two and nine times. The rearrangement joins TRBV20-1 to TRBJ2-7, with TRBD1 as a possible D gene (6 bases). The ends were cut back, 3 bases at V and 3 bases at J, with 15 bases in the middle. The CDR3 consists of 14 residues. Germline loops: CDR1 DFQATT, CDR2 SNEGSKA (reference sequence). CDR3 DNA: TGCAGTGCTAGGACGATGGACAGCTACTACGAGCAGTACTTC. This translates into CSARTMDSYYEQYF.